These 6 T cell receptor beta chains came from one sample sequenced in a study of patients and donors after allogeneic stem cell transplantation. TCRdb fed the RT-PCR reads into MiXCR, producing one record per CDR3 protein. The sample comprises roughly 150,000 distinct CDR3 sequences, about a quarter of which are singletons, and roughly a quarter rests with the top ten. Sequencing was done on a sample of blood, either unsorted or a sorted T cell fraction (not recorded which). Receptors were obtained from a human donor who was either an allogeneic HSCT recipient or a stem cell or donor lymphocyte infusion donor (not recorded which). It is not recorded whose cells these are; they may come from a transplant donor.

This clonotype was observed a handful of times. The chain has TRBV5-1 and TRBJ2-1; 11 bases fit TRBD2. V dropped 1 base and J dropped 3; count of bases not matched to a gene: 12. In germline, CDR1 is SGHRS, CDR2 YFSETQ. CDR3 length equals 19 residues. CDR3 region: CASSLWGTSGGIVYNEQFF. The CDR3 nucleotides are TGCGCCAGCAGCTTGTGGGGGACTAGCGGAGGCATAGTCTACAATGAGCAGTTCTTC.

J is TRBJ2-6 and V is TRBV5-1, with a possible D match to TRBD2 (5 bases). Germline CDR1 reads SGHRS; CDR2 reads YFSETQ. The CDR3 covers 15 residues. V was clipped by 2 bases and J by 2 bases, with 8 bases between them. The CDR3 bases are TGCGCCAGCAGCTTTGAGGGCCCTGGGGCCAACGTCCTGACTTTC. Translated: CASSFEGPGANVLTF.

This clonotype turned up a few times. The V and J genes are TRBV20-1 and TRBJ1-6; D perhaps matches TRBD1 (6 bases). CDR1 and CDR2 (germline): DFQATT, SNEGSKA (reference sequence). V was cut by 6 bases and J by 6 bases, with 15 bases left in between. The CDR3 spans 14 residues. The chain's CDR3 is CSASTGSANSPLHF. The CDR3 DNA reads as TGCAGTGCGTCCACAGGGTCGGCTAATTCACCCCTCCACTTT.

The chain uses TRBV7-9 and TRBJ2-7, with 8 bases matching TRBD1. With 1 base clipped from V and 4 bases from J, the junction kept 18 bases outside the gene matches. Germline CDR1 is SEHNR and CDR2 is FQNEAQ (reference sequence). This CDR3 comprises 19 residues. The CDR3 DNA is TGTGCCAGCAGCTTAGAAGTTGGGGATTGGGACAGGTCGAGATACGAGCAGTACTTC. It yields the protein CASSLEVGDWDRSRYEQYF.

The genes are TRBV20-1 and TRBJ1-3; 9 positions match TRBD1. The CDR3 consists of 15 residues. Germline CDR1 is DFQATT and CDR2 is SNEGSKA (reference sequence). Trimming cost V 1 base and J 3 bases; bases outside gene matches: 4. The CDR3 DNA reads TGCAGTGCTAGAGCCGGGACAGGGAATGGAAACACCATATATTTT. This encodes CSARAGTGNGNTIYF.

The chain carries TRBV6-5 and TRBJ2-7; possible D gene TRBD1, 5 bases. Per the germline V gene, CDR1 is MNHEY and CDR2 is SVGAGI. Trimming stripped 3 bases from V and 4 bases from J, with 10 bases between. This CDR3 is 13 amino acids long. CDR3 sequence: CASSYSQGYEQYF. CDR3 coding DNA: TGTGCCAGCAGTTATTCCCAGGGTTACGAGCAGTACTTC.